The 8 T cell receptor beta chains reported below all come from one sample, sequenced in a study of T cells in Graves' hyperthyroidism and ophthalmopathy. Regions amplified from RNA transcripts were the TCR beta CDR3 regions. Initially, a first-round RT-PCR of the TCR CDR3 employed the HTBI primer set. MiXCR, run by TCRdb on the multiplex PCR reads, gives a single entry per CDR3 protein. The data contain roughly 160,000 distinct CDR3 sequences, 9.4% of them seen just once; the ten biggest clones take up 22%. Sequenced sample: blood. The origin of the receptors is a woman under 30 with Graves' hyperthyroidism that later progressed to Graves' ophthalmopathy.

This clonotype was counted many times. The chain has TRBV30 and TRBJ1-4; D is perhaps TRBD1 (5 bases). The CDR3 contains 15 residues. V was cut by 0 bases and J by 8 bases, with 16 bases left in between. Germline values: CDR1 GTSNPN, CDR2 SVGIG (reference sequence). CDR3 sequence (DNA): TGTGCCTGGAGTGTACTGTGGGGCGCGGAGGAAAAACTGTTTTTT. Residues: CAWSVLWGAEEKLFF.

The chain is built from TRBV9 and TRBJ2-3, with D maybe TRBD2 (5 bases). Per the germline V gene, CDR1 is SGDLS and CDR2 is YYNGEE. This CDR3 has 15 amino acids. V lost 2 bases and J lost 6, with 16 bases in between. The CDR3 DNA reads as TGTGCCAGCAGCGTGGAGTGGCCCCGGGGTGATACGCAGTATTTT. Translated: CASSVEWPRGDTQYF.

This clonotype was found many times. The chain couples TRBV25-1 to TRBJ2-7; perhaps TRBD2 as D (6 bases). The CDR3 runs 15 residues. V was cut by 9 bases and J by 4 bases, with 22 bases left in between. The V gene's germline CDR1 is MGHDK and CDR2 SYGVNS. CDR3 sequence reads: CARHPTLGLRYEQYF. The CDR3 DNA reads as TGTGCCAGGCATCCTACCTTGGGACTCCGTTACGAGCAGTACTTC.

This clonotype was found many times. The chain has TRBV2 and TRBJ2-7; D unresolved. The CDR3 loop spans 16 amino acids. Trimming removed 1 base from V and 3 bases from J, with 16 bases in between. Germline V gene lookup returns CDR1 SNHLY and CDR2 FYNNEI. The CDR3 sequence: CASSEGETQRGYEQYF. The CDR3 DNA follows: TGTGCCAGCAGTGAAGGTGAGACTCAACGTGGCTACGAGCAGTACTTC.

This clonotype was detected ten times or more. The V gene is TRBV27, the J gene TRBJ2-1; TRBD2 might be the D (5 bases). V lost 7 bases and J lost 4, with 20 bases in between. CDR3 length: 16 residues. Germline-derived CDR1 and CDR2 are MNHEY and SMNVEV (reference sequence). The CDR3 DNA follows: TGTGCCAGCAAATCCTTCACTAGAATAAAGTACAATGAGCAGTTCTTC. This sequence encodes CASKSFTRIKYNEQFF.

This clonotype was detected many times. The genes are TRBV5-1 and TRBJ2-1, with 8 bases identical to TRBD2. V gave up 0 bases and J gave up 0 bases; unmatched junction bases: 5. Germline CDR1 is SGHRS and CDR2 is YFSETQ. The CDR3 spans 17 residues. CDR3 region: CASSLVRSGSSYNEQFF. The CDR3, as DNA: TGCGCCAGCAGCTTGGTCCGGAGCGGGAGCTCCTACAATGAGCAGTTCTTC.

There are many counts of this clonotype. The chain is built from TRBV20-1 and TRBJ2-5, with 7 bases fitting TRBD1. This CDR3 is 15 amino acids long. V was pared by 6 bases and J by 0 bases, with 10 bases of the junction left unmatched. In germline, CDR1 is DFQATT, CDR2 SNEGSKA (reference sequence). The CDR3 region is CSAQGGLSYQETQYF. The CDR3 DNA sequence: TGCAGTGCGCAAGGGGGCTTATCGTACCAAGAGACCCAGTACTTC.

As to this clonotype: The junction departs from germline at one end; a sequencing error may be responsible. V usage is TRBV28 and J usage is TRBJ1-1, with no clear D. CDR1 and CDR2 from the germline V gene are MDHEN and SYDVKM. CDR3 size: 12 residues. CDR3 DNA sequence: TGTGCCAACAGTCCAAAGAACACTGAAGCTTTCTTT. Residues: CANSPKNTEAFF. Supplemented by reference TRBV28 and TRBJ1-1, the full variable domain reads DVKVTQSSRYLVKRTGEKVFLECVQDMDHENMFWYRQDPGLGLRLIYFSYDVKMKEKGDIPEGYSVSREKKERFSLILESASTNQTSMYLCANSPKNTEAFFGQGTRLTVV.